A selection of T cell receptor beta chains follows, all from one sample in a study of shared clonotypes between healthy human individuals. The protocol was immunoSEQ multiplex PCR, while the TCRdb copy is restricted to in-frame clones and leaves out a portion. Of approximately 1.5 million clones in the sample, approximately 98% are singletons; the top ten hold 0.45%. Sequencing was performed on naive CD4+ T cells sorted from blood. These receptors were collected from a young man in good health. The CDR3 runs from the conserved cysteine through the conserved F or W. Each record gives: D gene, CDR3 length, V gene, clone size, CDR3 protein. A D gene is named only where the DNA matches it firmly. Some rows mark clone size as missing; the rest say once, few, many or name a class of expanded clone.

>NA|15|TRBV19|NA
CASRRQTGSYNEQFF
>TRBD1|14|TRBV15|NA
CATSKDRGNQPQHF
>TRBD1|18|TRBV29-1|NA
CSVAVTGTGGRATGELFF
>NA|14|TRBV28|NA
CASSSDPGSYGYTF
>NA|13|TRBV12-5|NA
CASGLQGNTEAFF
>NA|17|TRBV7-9|NA
CASSPANRVTLYNEQFF
>TRBD2|14|TRBV10-2|NA
CASMGLAATGELFF
>TRBD1|14|TRBV7-2|NA
CASSRQGLNEKLFF
>NA|10|TRBV29-1|NA
CTVRGDTQYF
>TRBD2|15|TRBV19|NA
CASSTGLNFYNEQFF
>NA|16|TRBV5-6|NA
CASSLVGRITNYGYTF
>NA|14|TRBV29-1|once
CSVLRSGNTGELFF
>NA|14|TRBV5-1|NA
CASSLAGSQETQYF
>NA|17|TRBV6-1|NA
CASSEILAAQGAQEQYF
>NA|14|TRBV11-2|NA
CASSLDPRPDEQYF
>NA|14|TRBV18|NA
CASSRDRTPNEQFF
>TRBD1|13|TRBV29-1|once
CSVRTGENQPQHF
>TRBD1|15|TRBV7-9|once
CASSLRDRASSEQYF
>TRBD2|16|TRBV2|NA
CASRGAGLAKAYEQYF
>NA|15|TRBV9|NA
CASSVGNRVNEKLFF
>NA|14|TRBV7-3|NA
CASSLNGGSGEQYF
>NA|19|TRBV7-2|NA
CASSYVIDRDSVGKETQYF
>TRBD2|15|TRBV5-6|NA
CATTSLASGGNEQFF
>NA|13|TRBV28|NA
CASSLWADHEAFF
>NA|16|TRBV6-5|NA
CASSYSIPGVNYEQYF
>NA|14|TRBV7-2|NA
CASSPDRREETQYF
>TRBD2|15|TRBV10-2|NA
CATHTLGLANYEQYF
>TRBD1|14|TRBV18|NA
CASSPGQVRKTQYF
>NA|15|TRBV28|NA
CASRQPTGMSQPQHF
>NA|14|TRBV7-8|NA
CASSLEDNTGELFF
>NA|15|TRBV5-1|NA
CASSLKGQGTGELFF
>NA|15|TRBV30|NA
CAWSVAGPVGTEAFF
>NA|13|TRBV5-6|NA
CAISTRSNTEAFF
>NA|14|TRBV7-9|NA
CASTQLQGSYEQYF
>TRBD1|13|TRBV27|NA
CASSADRVQPQHF
>NA|15|TRBV2|once
CASSEEPGYTDTQYF
>NA|16|TRBV5-1|NA
CASSASTGAMNTEAFF
>NA|17|TRBV28|NA
CASKGAATGFYSYEQYF
>NA|14|TRBV7-6|once
CASSLNFVPGEQYF
>TRBD2|18|TRBV28|NA
CASSWTTSTSGMGYEQYF
>TRBD2|15|TRBV5-4|once
CASSLGSGRAGEQYF
>TRBD1|19|TRBV7-9|NA
CASTRSGQGSGTQAYEQYF
>NA|13|TRBV18|NA
CASSPLNTGELFF
>NA|15|TRBV11-2|NA
CASSPTGQGQETQYF
>TRBD2|15|TRBV5-4|NA
CASSPTSGRVDTQYF